The sequence of this T cell receptor (beta chain) was determined in a study of technical replicates of blood from a handful of donors. This CDR3 spans 15 amino acids. Here immunoSEQ multiplex PCR was the method, and the copy in TCRdb shows in-frame clones only, minus some. Of approximately 79,000 clones in the sample, about 91% were seen once. The receptor was derived from a human donor in good health. The V gene is TRBV21-1, the J gene TRBJ2-3; no check of the table's D call, TRBD2, against the DNA was made. TRBV21-1 is given as a pseudogene. The source material was T cells isolated from PBMCs. Here the CDR3 DNA reads TGTGCCAGCAGGCCCGGGACTAGCGGGGTGGATACGCAGTATTTT. The encoded protein is CASRPGTSGVDTQYF.